The 30 T cell receptor beta chains reported below all come from one sample, sequenced in a study of blood T cell repertoires in COVID-19. Method: immunoSEQ multiplex PCR; TCRdb's copy keeps in-frame clones and lacks some. The table records some 490,000 clones, 70% to 90% of them present only once. The material sequenced was PBMCs or T cells enriched from blood (not recorded which). These receptors came from a woman in her sixties who had recovered from COVID-19.

The chain couples TRBV4-1 to TRBJ1-1; possibly TRBD1 for D (5 bases). This CDR3 has 14 residues. V lost 7 bases, J lost 2 bases, and 14 bases lay in between. The germline gives CDR1 MGHRA, CDR2 YSYEKL. CDR3 amino acids: CASNWGVPNTEAFF. The CDR3 DNA is TGCGCCAGCAACTGGGGGGTCCCCAACACTGAAGCTTTCTTT.

This clone was observed a handful of times. The chain recombines TRBV5-6 with TRBJ2-2; D call uncertain. CDR3 length equals 13 residues. V was shortened by 7 bases and J by 8 bases, with 15 bases between the two germline ends. Germline assignment: CDR1 SGHDT and CDR2 YYEEEE. CDR3 bases: TGTGCCAGCGGGCCCGTTATCCCAGGGGAGCTGTTTTTT. Its protein is CASGPVIPGELFF. The complete variable domain, with remaining parts taken from reference TRBV5-6 and TRBJ2-2, reads DAGVTQSPTHLIKTRGQQVTLRCSPKSGHDTVSWYQQALGQGPQFIFQYYEEEERQRGNFPDRFSGHQFPNYSSELNVNALLLGDSALYLCASGPVIPGELFFGEGSRLTVL.

CDR3 sequence reads: CASSLGTTYNEQFF. CDR3 in DNA: TGTGCCAGCAGCTTAGGGACTACCTACAATGAGCAGTTCTTC. The chain is built from TRBV5-5 and TRBJ2-1, with TRBD2 matching over 7 bases. Germline V gene data show CDR1 as SGHKS and CDR2 as YYEKEE (reference sequence). CDR3 length equals 14 residues. The V segment lost 2 bases and the J segment 2 bases; nucleotides outside the gene matches: 1.

About this clone: At the DNA level, this CDR3 is encoded by other sequences in the same sample as well. This chain connects TRBV2 to TRBJ2-2, with TRBD2 matching 7 bases. V shed 4 bases and J 6 bases; nucleotides not matched to a gene: 2. The CDR3 is 13 amino acids. Germline lookup yields CDR1 SNHLY and CDR2 FYNNEI. The CDR3 bases are TGTGCCAGCAGTGGACGGGGGGCCGGGGAGCTGTTTTTT. Its protein product is CASSGRGAGELFF.

The V and J genes are TRBV19 and TRBJ2-2, with TRBD1 as a possible D gene (6 bases). Germline V CDR1 and CDR2: LNHDA, SQIVND (reference sequence). The V and J ends lost 5 bases and 4 bases respectively, with 11 bases between them. The CDR3 totals 14 residues. CDR3 residues: CASSATGSTGELFF. In DNA form, the CDR3 reads TGTGCCAGTAGTGCGACAGGATCCACCGGGGAGCTGTTTTTT.

The J gene is TRBJ2-3, the V gene TRBV7-9; 8 bases map to TRBD1. Germline values: CDR1 SEHNR, CDR2 FQNEAQ (reference sequence). There are 16 residues in the CDR3. Losses at the gene ends were 5 bases for V and 2 bases for J; bases not matched to a gene: 9. CDR3 loop: CASSPPRTGLTDTQYF. The CDR3 DNA is TGTGCCAGCAGCCCTCCCCGGACAGGGCTCACAGATACGCAGTATTTT.

The V gene is TRBV3-1 (or the pseudogene TRBV3-2), the J gene TRBJ1-2, with D perhaps matching TRBD1 (5 bases). The V and J ends lost 0 bases and 8 bases respectively, with 7 bases between them. The CDR3 is 12 amino acids. The germline V gene encodes CDR1 LGHDT and CDR2 YNNKEL (reference sequence). The CDR3 spells CASSQDQGGYTF. The CDR3 DNA reads as TGTGCCAGCAGCCAAGATCAGGGCGGCTACACCTTC.

The V and J genes are TRBV5-1 and TRBJ2-7; TRBD1 matches 9 bases. The CDR3 is made up of 15 amino acids. The V segment lost 7 bases and the J segment 1 base; nucleotides outside the gene matches: 9. Per the germline V gene, CDR1 is SGHRS and CDR2 is YFSETQ. This CDR3 reads CASHRGGTGSYEQYF. The CDR3 nucleotides read TGCGCCAGCCATCGGGGAGGGACAGGGTCCTACGAGCAGTACTTC.

V is TRBV10-3 and J is TRBJ2-7; maybe TRBD2 (5 bases). V lost 3 bases to trimming and J lost 5 bases, with 17 bases between them. Germline V gene lookup returns CDR1 ENHRY and CDR2 SYGVKD. This CDR3 has 15 amino acids. CDR3 in DNA: TGTGCCATCAGTGATAGAGGGTTCGCCGGGGACGAGCAGTACGTC. This gives the protein CAISDRGFAGDEQYV.

The chain employs TRBV5-1 and TRBJ1-1; possibly TRBD1 for D (5 bases). Germline CDR1 is SGHRS and CDR2 is YFSETQ. Trimming took off 5 bases at V and 2 bases at J, with 13 bases between the two ends. This CDR3 is built from 14 residues. The CDR3 region is CASRGSTENTEAFF. The CDR3, as DNA: TGCGCCAGCAGGGGGTCGACAGAAAACACTGAAGCTTTCTTT.

The rearrangement uses TRBV3-1 (or the pseudogene TRBV3-2) and TRBJ2-7; 9 nucleotides line up with TRBD2. CDR3 length equals 15 residues. Germline assignment: CDR1 LGHDT and CDR2 YNNKEL (reference sequence). Trimming removed 3 bases from V and 4 bases from J; junction bases left unmatched: 7. CDR3 in DNA: TGTGCCAGCAGCCATTCCGAGACTAGCGGATACGAGCAGTACTTC. The encoded protein is CASSHSETSGYEQYF.

This clone was picked up one time. The CDR3 loop is CASSNYRVRQPQHF. The CDR3, as DNA: TGTGCCAGTAGTAACTACAGGGTCCGGCAGCCCCAGCATTTT. The V and J genes are TRBV19 and TRBJ1-5, with D possibly matching TRBD1 (6 bases). The CDR3 extends over 14 amino acids. Per the germline V gene, CDR1 is LNHDA and CDR2 is SQIVND (reference sequence). The V gene lost 4 bases and the J gene lost 7 bases, with 14 bases spanning the gap.

V is TRBV5-1 and J is TRBJ2-1, with 11 positions matching TRBD2. CDR3 length: 15 amino acids. The V gene end was trimmed by 6 bases and the J gene end by 4 bases; junction bases not matched to a gene: 6. CDR1 is SGHRS, CDR2 YFSETQ, per germline. This CDR3 reads CASKRLAGTYNEQFF. The CDR3 DNA sequence: TGCGCCAGCAAACGACTAGCGGGGACTTACAATGAGCAGTTCTTC.

The V gene is TRBV6-1, the J gene TRBJ2-4; D possibly corresponds to TRBD2 (6 bases). The CDR3 runs to 16 residues. CDR1 and CDR2 from the germline V gene are MNHNS and SASEGT. V dropped 1 base and J dropped 0 bases, with 10 bases sitting between them. The CDR3 protein is CASSEGGARAKNIQYF. For the CDR3, the DNA is TGTGCCAGCAGTGAAGGCGGGGCGAGAGCCAAAAACATTCAGTACTTC.

This rearrangement joins TRBV5-1 to TRBJ2-6, with TRBD1 matching over 9 bases. Unmatched junction bases numbered 5, after V lost 0 bases and J lost 1 base. Per germline, CDR1 SGHRS and CDR2 YFSETQ. The CDR3 totals 18 residues. Here the CDR3 DNA reads TGCGCCAGCAGCTTGGCAATACAGGGGGCTTCTGGGGCCAACGTCCTGACTTTC. This codes for CASSLAIQGASGANVLTF.

V is TRBV2 and J is TRBJ1-2; 8 nucleotides align to TRBD1. CDR3 length: 12 residues. After removal of 7 bases from V and 7 bases from J, the junction contained 5 bases not matched to a gene. Germline V gives CDR1 SNHLY, CDR2 FYNNEI. The CDR3 spells CASTAGGFGYTF. CDR3 nucleotide sequence: TGTGCCAGCACAGCAGGGGGCTTTGGCTACACCTTC.

The chain joins TRBV6-5 to TRBJ2-5, with D perhaps TRBD1 (5 bases). Trimming took 6 bases from V and 4 from J, leaving 12 bases between them. The CDR3 is 13 amino acids. Germline assignment: CDR1 MNHEY and CDR2 SVGAGI. The CDR3 sequence is CASRADSRETQYF. For the CDR3, the DNA is TGTGCCAGCAGGGCCGACAGCAGAGAGACCCAGTACTTC.

A word on this clone: The sample holds other DNA sequences that translate to the same CDR3. This chain uses TRBV20-1 with TRBJ2-7; 9 bases are shared with TRBD2. V trimming: 3 bases; J trimming: 0 bases; junction bases outside the gene matches: 0. Germline loops: CDR1 DFQATT, CDR2 SNEGSKA (reference sequence). This CDR3 is built from 13 residues. The DNA for the CDR3 is TGCAGTGCTAGTAGCGGGGGCTCCTACGAGCAGTACTTC. This encodes CSASSGGSYEQYF.

This chain connects TRBV6-5 to TRBJ1-5, with D uncertain. CDR1 MNHEY and CDR2 SVGAGI come from the germline V gene. The CDR3 runs to 13 residues. Trimming shortened V by 7 bases and J by 0 bases, and 7 bases separated the two germline ends. The chain's CDR3 is CASKLHSNQPQHF. The CDR3 DNA is TGTGCCAGCAAACTGCATAGCAATCAGCCCCAGCATTTT.

This clone was detected once. The V and J genes are TRBV5-1 and TRBJ1-3, with D unclear. The germline gives CDR1 SGHRS, CDR2 YFSETQ. CDR3 length: 15 amino acids. Trimming removed 2 bases from V and 2 bases from J, with 11 bases in between. As DNA, the CDR3 is TGCGCCAGCAGCTTACAAACAAACACTGGAAACACCATATATTTT. Protein product: CASSLQTNTGNTIYF.

This chain joins TRBV7-2 and TRBJ2-1, with a possible D match to TRBD1 (6 bases). CDR3 length: 15 residues. The V gene lost 3 bases and the J gene lost 8 bases, with 17 bases spanning the gap. Germline lookup yields CDR1 SGHTA and CDR2 FQGNSA. As DNA, the CDR3 is TGTGCCAGCAGCTTCAAACAGGGCTTGGGGTATGAGCAGTTCTTC. It yields the protein CASSFKQGLGYEQFF.

V gene TRBV24-1 combines with J gene TRBJ1-4, with 8 bases fitting TRBD1. Germline CDR1 reads KGHDR; CDR2 reads SFDVKD. CDR3 size: 15 residues. Germline trimming cut 4 bases from V and 8 bases from J; bases unmatched to any gene: 8. In nucleotides, the CDR3 is TGTGCCACCAGTGACAACAGGGGGTCGGGGGAAAAACTGTTTTTT. Translated: CATSDNRGSGEKLFF.

V is TRBV12-3 or TRBV12-4 and J is TRBJ1-5; no firm D call. The CDR3 contains 13 residues. V was pared by 3 bases and J by 7 bases, with 10 bases between. The CDR3: CASSFIGSQPQHF. In DNA form, the CDR3 reads TGTGCCAGCAGTTTTATAGGGAGCCAGCCCCAGCATTTT.

This sequence joins TRBV6-1 and TRBJ2-1; 11 bases agree with TRBD2. V shed 1 base and J 9 bases; nucleotides not matched to a gene: 5. In germline, CDR1 is MNHNS, CDR2 SASEGT. The CDR3 totals 15 residues. The CDR3 sequence: CASSEGLAGGLEQFF. CDR3 DNA sequence: TGTGCCAGCAGTGAAGGGCTAGCGGGGGGCCTTGAGCAGTTCTTC.

J is TRBJ2-5 and V is TRBV24-1; 8 positions agree with TRBD1. Trimming removed 3 bases from V and 7 bases from J; junction bases left unmatched: 9. CDR3 length: 15 amino acids. Germline V gene data show CDR1 as KGHDR and CDR2 as SFDVKD. The CDR3 DNA reads as TGTGCCACCAGTGATCCTCGGACAGGGTTGGGGACCCAGTACTTC. As protein: CATSDPRTGLGTQYF.

The chain carries TRBV19 and TRBJ2-1; 7 nucleotides align to TRBD2. Germline CDR1 LNHDA, CDR2 SQIVND (reference sequence). CDR3 length equals 15 residues. V dropped 7 bases and J dropped 2; count of bases not matched to a gene: 8. The CDR3 nucleotides are TGTGCCAGTACCCAGACTAGCCTCCCCTACAATGAGCAGTTCTTC. Encoded protein: CASTQTSLPYNEQFF.

The chain is built from TRBV24-1 and TRBJ1-1; no clear D. The CDR3 extends over 13 amino acids. V gave up 2 bases and J gave up 1 base, with 4 bases separating them. Germline-derived CDR1 and CDR2 are KGHDR and SFDVKD. The CDR3 reads CATSDYKNTEAFF. CDR3 DNA sequence: TGTGCCACCAGTGATTACAAGAACACTGAAGCTTTCTTT.

The chain couples TRBV2 to TRBJ2-1, with D perhaps matching TRBD2 (7 bases). Germline CDR1 is SNHLY and CDR2 is FYNNEI. Trimming removed 2 bases from V and 8 bases from J, with 13 bases in between. CDR3 length: 14 amino acids. The chain's CDR3 is CASSESRGAHEQFF. The CDR3 DNA reads TGTGCCAGCAGTGAATCCCGGGGGGCCCATGAGCAGTTCTTC. Using reference TRBV2 and TRBJ2-1 for the parts outside the CDR3, the full variable domain is EPEVTQTPSHQVTQMGQEVILRCVPISNHLYFYWYRQILGQKVEFLVSFYNNEISEKSEIFDDQFSVERPDGSNFTLKIRSTKLEDSAMYFCASSESRGAHEQFFGPGTRLTVL.

The V call is TRBV19, the J call TRBJ1-1, with unresolved D. CDR1 is LNHDA and CDR2 is SQIVND in the germline V gene (reference sequence). The germline V and J ends were trimmed by 4 bases and 1 base, with 13 bases remaining between them. This CDR3 comprises 15 residues. CDR3 region: CASSTTPAPNTEAFF. DNA of the CDR3: TGTGCCAGTAGTACGACACCCGCGCCGAACACTGAAGCTTTCTTT.

About this clone itself: The same CDR3 can be traced to other DNA sequences in this sample. V gene TRBV5-1 combines with J gene TRBJ1-3, with 7 bases matching TRBD1. Germline V lookup: CDR1 SGHRS, CDR2 YFSETQ. The V gene end was trimmed by 8 bases and the J gene end by 0 bases; junction bases not matched to a gene: 5. The CDR3 is 14 residues long. The CDR3 coding sequence is TGCGCCAGTTCAGGGGGGAACTCTGGAAACACCATATATTTT. Amino acid sequence: CASSGGNSGNTIYF.